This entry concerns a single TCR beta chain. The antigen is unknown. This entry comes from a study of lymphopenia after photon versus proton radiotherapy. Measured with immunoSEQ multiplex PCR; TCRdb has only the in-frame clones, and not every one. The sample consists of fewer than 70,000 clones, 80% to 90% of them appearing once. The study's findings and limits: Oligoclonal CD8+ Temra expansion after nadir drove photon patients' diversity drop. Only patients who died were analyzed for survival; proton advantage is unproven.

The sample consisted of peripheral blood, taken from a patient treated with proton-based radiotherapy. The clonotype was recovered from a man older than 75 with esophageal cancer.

This CDR3 reads CASSQDNGMNTEAFF. The CDR3, as DNA: TGCGCCAGCAGCCAAGATAACGGCATGAACACTGAAGCTTTCTTT. The chain uses TRBV4-3 and TRBJ1-1; unclear D gene. V lost 0 bases and J lost 0, with 8 bases in between. Germline V lookup: CDR1 LGHNA, CDR2 YSLEER. This CDR3 comprises 15 residues.